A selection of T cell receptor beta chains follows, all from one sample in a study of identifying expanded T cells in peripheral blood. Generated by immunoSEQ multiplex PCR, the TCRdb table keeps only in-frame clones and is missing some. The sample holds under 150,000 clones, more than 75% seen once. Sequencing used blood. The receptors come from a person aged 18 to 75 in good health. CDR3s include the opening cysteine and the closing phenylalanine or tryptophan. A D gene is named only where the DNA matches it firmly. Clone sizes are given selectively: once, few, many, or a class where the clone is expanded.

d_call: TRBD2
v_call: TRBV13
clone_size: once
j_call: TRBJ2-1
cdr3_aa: CASSFSVIAGSSYNEQFF
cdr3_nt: TGTGCCAGCAGCTTCTCCGTAATAGCGGGGAGCTCCTACAATGAGCAGTTCTTC

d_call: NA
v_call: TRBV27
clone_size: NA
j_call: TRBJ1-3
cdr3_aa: CASSALSIGNTIYF
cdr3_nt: TGTGCCAGCAGTGCCCTAAGTATTGGAAACACCATATATTTT

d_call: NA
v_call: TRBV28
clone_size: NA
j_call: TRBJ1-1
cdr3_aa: CASSSVNTEAFF
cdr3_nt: TGTGCCAGCAGCTCCGTGAACACTGAAGCTTTCTTT

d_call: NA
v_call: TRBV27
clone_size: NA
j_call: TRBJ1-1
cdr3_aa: CASSFGGETEAFF
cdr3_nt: TGTGCCAGCAGTTTCGGGGGGGAGACTGAAGCTTTCTTT

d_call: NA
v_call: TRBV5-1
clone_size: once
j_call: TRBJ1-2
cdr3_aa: CASSLEIVNYGYTF
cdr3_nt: TGCGCCAGCAGCTTGGAGATCGTGAACTATGGCTACACCTTC

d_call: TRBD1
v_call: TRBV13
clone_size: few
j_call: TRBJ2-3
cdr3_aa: CASSSELRTGETVTQYF
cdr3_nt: TGTGCCAGCAGCTCCGAACTAAGGACAGGAGAAACTGTTACGCAGTATTTT

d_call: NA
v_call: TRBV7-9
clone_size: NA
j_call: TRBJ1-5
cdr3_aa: CASSVTASNQPQHF
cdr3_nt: TGTGCCAGCAGCGTGACAGCTAGCAATCAGCCCCAGCATTTT

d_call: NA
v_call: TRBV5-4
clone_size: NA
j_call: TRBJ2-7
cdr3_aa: CASSLAGAPSLEQYF
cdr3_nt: TGTGCCAGCAGCTTGGCGGGAGCTCCTTCGCTCGAGCAGTACTTC

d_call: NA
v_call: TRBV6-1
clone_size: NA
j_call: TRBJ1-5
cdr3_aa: CASSEAFSSGQGDRPQHF
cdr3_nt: TGTGCCAGCAGTGAAGCGTTTTCTTCCGGGCAGGGTGATCGGCCCCAGCATTTT

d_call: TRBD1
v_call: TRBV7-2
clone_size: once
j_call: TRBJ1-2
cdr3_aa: CASSHPWSLGQGIYGYTF
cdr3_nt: TGTGCCAGCAGTCATCCTTGGAGTCTGGGACAGGGGATATATGGCTACACCTTC

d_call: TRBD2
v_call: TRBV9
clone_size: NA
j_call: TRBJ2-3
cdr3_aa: CASSTGLAGTDTQYF
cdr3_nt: TGTGCCAGCAGCACTGGACTAGCGGGTACAGATACGCAGTATTTT

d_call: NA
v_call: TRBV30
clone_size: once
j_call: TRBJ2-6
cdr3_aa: CAWSRGGNAGANVLTF
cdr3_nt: TGTGCCTGGAGCCGAGGGGGAAACGCTGGGGCCAACGTCCTGACTTTC

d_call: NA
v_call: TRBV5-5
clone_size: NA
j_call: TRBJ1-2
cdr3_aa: CASSPDSLGRGYTF
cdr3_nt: TGTGCCAGCAGCCCTGACAGCCTAGGTCGGGGCTACACCTTC

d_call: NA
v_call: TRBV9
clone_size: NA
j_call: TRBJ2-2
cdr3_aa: CASSGLVTGELFF
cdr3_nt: TGTGCCAGCAGCGGACTAGTAACCGGGGAGCTGTTTTTT

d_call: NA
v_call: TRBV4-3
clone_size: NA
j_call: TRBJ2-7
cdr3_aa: CASSQGAGTTTYEQYF
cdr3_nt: TGCGCCAGCAGCCAAGGGGCCGGGACAACGACCTACGAGCAGTACTTC

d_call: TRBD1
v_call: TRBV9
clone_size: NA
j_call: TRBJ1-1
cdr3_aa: CASSETGAPTEAFF
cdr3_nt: TGTGCCAGCAGTGAAACAGGGGCCCCCACTGAAGCTTTCTTT

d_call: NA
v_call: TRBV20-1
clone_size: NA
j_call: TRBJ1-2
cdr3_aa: CSARGPGPLLF
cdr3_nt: TGCAGTGCTAGAGGGCCGGGCCCTCTTCTCTTC

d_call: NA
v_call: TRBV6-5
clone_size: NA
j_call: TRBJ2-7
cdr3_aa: CASKSRTARHEQYF
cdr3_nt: TGTGCCAGCAAGAGCCGGACAGCTCGCCACGAGCAGTACTTC

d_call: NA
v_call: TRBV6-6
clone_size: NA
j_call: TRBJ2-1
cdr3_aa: CASSYGPSIDNEQFF
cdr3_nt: TGTGCCAGCAGTTACGGGCCTAGTATAGACAATGAGCAGTTCTTC

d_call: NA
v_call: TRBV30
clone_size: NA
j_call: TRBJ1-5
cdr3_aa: CAWSVSPRGQPQHF
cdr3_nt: TGTGCCTGGAGTGTATCCCCAAGAGGTCAGCCCCAGCATTTT

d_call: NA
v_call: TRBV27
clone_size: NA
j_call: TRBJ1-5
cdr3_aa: CASSGRGQGQPQHF
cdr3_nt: TGTGCCAGCAGCGGGCGGGGGCAGGGCCAGCCCCAGCATTTT

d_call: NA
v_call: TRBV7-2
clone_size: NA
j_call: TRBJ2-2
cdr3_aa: CASYRVGGELFF
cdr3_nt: TGTGCCAGCTACAGGGTTGGCGGGGAGCTGTTTTTT

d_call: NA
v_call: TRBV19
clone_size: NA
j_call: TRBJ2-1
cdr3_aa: CASSIGYQSVYEQFF
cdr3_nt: TGTGCCAGTAGTATAGGGTACCAGAGCGTCTATGAGCAGTTCTTC